The present T cell receptor beta chain was sequenced within a study of T-cell memory formation after mild COVID-19. The study's findings and limits: That cross-reactive memory joined was suggested by some responding clones appearing in pre-infection memory.

The CDR3 has 14 amino acids. The germline gives CDR1 MNHEY, CDR2 SVGAGI. V shed 5 bases and J 4 bases; nucleotides not matched to a gene: 4. This clonotype was detected many times. Antigen unknown. One entry per CDR3 protein results from TCRdb running MiXCR on the 5' RACE reads. The sample has about 260,000 distinct CDR3 sequences, 16% seen once; the top ten hold roughly a fifth. The specimen was PBMCs or a T cell subset sorted from them (not recorded which). This chain connects TRBV6-5 to TRBJ2-7; the match to TRBD1 covers 11 bases. The receptor comes from a man younger than 35 who had mild COVID-19 (a few samples of this study predate the infection). Cell type and time point are not known. CDR3 sequence: CASSPGQGGYEQYV. In nucleotides, the CDR3 is TGTGCCAGCAGTCCGGGACAGGGGGGGTACGAGCAGTACGTC.